Listed below are T cell receptor beta chains from one sample, sequenced in a study of T cells in Graves' hyperthyroidism and ophthalmopathy. One entry per CDR3 protein, called by TCRdb with MiXCR from the multiplex PCR reads. The sample has 600,000 or so distinct CDR3 sequences, approximately 15% seen once. The sequenced sample was blood. All receptors derive from a woman aged 18-29 years with Graves' ophthalmopathy. Each CDR3 is given with its conserved first and last residue. Fields, in order: V gene, J gene, clone size, D gene, CDR3 protein, CDR3 DNA. The D gene is left open where the match is weak. Expanded clones are given a class, and other clones once, few, many or no size at all.

>TRBV12-3/TRBV12-4|TRBJ1-5|many|NA
CASKKEGNQPQHF
TGTGCCAGCAAAAAGGAGGGCAATCAGCCCCAGCATTTT
>TRBV13|TRBJ1-1|many|NA
CASSLPGREAFF
TGTGCCAGCAGCTTGCCGGGACGGGAAGCTTTCTTT
>TRBV2|TRBJ2-5|many|NA
CATSGQETQYF
TGTGCCACCAGCGGGCAAGAGACCCAGTACTTC
>TRBV7-2|TRBJ2-5|many|NA
CASSLYPRSPETQYF
TGTGCCAGCAGCTTATATCCCCGCTCTCCGGAGACCCAGTACTTC
>TRBV6-6|TRBJ1-6|few|NA
CASSYSGRDGSPLHF
TGTGCCAGCAGTTACTCGGGCAGGGATGGGTCACCCCTCCACTTT
>TRBV18|TRBJ2-3|NA|NA
CASSPPRLSLGFTDTQYF
TGTGCCAGCTCACCACCTCGCCTTAGTCTCGGCTTCACAGATACGCAGTATTTT
>TRBV19|TRBJ2-3|few|NA
CASSKADTQYF
TGTGCCAGTAGTAAGGCAGATACGCAGTATTTT
>TRBV24-1|TRBJ2-3|NA|NA
CATSASTDTQYF
TGTGCCACCAGTGCCAGCACAGATACGCAGTATTTT
>TRBV24-1|TRBJ2-5|many|TRBD1
CATSDPGQGSRETQYF
TGTGCCACCAGTGACCCGGGACAGGGATCCCGAGAGACCCAGTACTTC
>TRBV6-2/TRBV6-3|TRBJ2-2|NA|TRBD2
CASSYTSTSGRVTGELFF
TGTGCCAGCAGTTACACCTCGACTAGCGGGAGGGTAACCGGGGAGCTGTTTTTT
>TRBV19|TRBJ2-3|NA|NA
CASSIGYRATDTQYF
TGTGCCAGTAGTATAGGATACAGGGCCACAGATACGCAGTATTTT
>TRBV6-1|TRBJ1-1|many|NA
CASSDRTEMNTEAFF
TGTGCCAGCAGTGATCGCACGGAAATGAACACTGAAGCTTTCTTT
>TRBV11-2|TRBJ2-5|few|NA
CASSPREPEDF
TGTGCCAGCAGCCCGCGGGAACCGGAAGACTTC
>TRBV20-1|TRBJ1-4|few|NA
CSASEGVDEKLFF
TGCAGTGCTAGTGAAGGGGTTGATGAAAAACTGTTTTTT
>TRBV14|TRBJ2-7|few|NA
CASSQVGRAPYEQYF
TGTGCCAGCAGCCAAGTAGGCAGGGCTCCTTACGAGCAGTACTTC
>TRBV12-3/TRBV12-4|TRBJ2-1|NA|TRBD2
CASSSPVASGALRYNEQFF
TGTGCCAGCAGTTCCCCCGTGGCTAGCGGGGCCCTTCGGTACAATGAGCAGTTCTTC
>TRBV6-2/TRBV6-3|TRBJ2-7|many|NA
CASADGYEQYF
TGTGCCAGCGCCGATGGATACGAGCAGTACTTC
>TRBV29-1|TRBJ2-3|many|NA
CSTDRSSPTDTQYF
TGCAGCACTGATCGTAGTTCCCCCACAGATACGCAGTATTTT
>TRBV20-1|TRBJ1-5|many|TRBD1
CSARTGNQPQHF
TGCAGTGCCAGGACAGGAAATCAGCCCCAGCATTTT
>TRBV12-3/TRBV12-4|TRBJ1-1|many|TRBD1
CATDRGTEAFF
TGTGCCACCGACAGGGGTACTGAAGCTTTCTTT
>TRBV12-3/TRBV12-4|TRBJ2-5|many|NA
CASRMTRGLQETQYF
TGTGCCAGCAGGATGACTCGGGGGCTACAAGAGACCCAGTACTTC
>TRBV6-1|TRBJ2-7|many|NA
CASSRQVTSYEQYF
TGTGCCAGCAGTCGACAGGTGACCTCCTACGAGCAGTACTTC
>TRBV20-1|TRBJ1-3|few|NA
CSAVGPEPAQNTIYF
TGCAGTGCGGTAGGCCCCGAGCCGGCTCAAAACACCATATATTTT
>TRBV7-7|TRBJ2-3|many|NA
CASSLRGIGSTDTQYF
TGTGCTAGCAGCTTACGGGGGATTGGAAGCACAGATACGCAGTATTTT
>TRBV9|TRBJ2-5|many|NA
CASSVASGQETQYF
TGTGCCAGCAGCGTAGCTTCGGGGCAAGAGACCCAGTACTTC
>TRBV5-1|TRBJ1-1|many|NA
CASSSGETMNTEAFF
TGCGCCAGCAGCTCGGGTGAAACTATGAACACTGAAGCTTTCTTT
>TRBV12-3/TRBV12-4|TRBJ1-5|many|NA
CASSLAPASGSQPQHF
TGTGCCAGCAGTTTGGCTCCGGCATCGGGATCTCAGCCCCAGCATTTT
>TRBV29-1|TRBJ1-2|few|TRBD1
CSVMGTEDRILYGYTF
TGCAGCGTCATGGGGACAGAAGATCGGATACTCTATGGCTACACCTTC
>TRBV11-2|TRBJ2-7|many|TRBD2
CASRGGGQEQYF
TGTGCCAGCAGGGGCGGGGGGCAAGAGCAGTACTTC
>TRBV20-1|TRBJ1-2|many|TRBD1
CSATHSGTGWNGYTF
TGCAGTGCTACACATTCCGGGACAGGGTGGAATGGCTACACCTTC
>TRBV15|TRBJ2-1|many|TRBD2
CATSREGTSANNEQFF
TGTGCCACCAGCAGAGAGGGGACTAGCGCTAACAATGAGCAGTTCTTC
>TRBV5-5|TRBJ2-1|NA|NA
CASSMINEQFF
TGTGCCAGCAGCATGATTAATGAGCAGTTCTTC
>TRBV15|TRBJ1-2|NA|NA
CATSRDLNYGYTF
TGTGCCACCAGCAGAGATCTCAACTATGGCTACACCTTC
>TRBV18|TRBJ2-1|NA|NA
CASSPQGQGRFDEQFF
TGTGCCAGCTCACCACAGGGTCAGGGGAGGTTCGATGAGCAGTTCTTC
>TRBV7-8|TRBJ2-7|NA|NA
CASSADGPYEQYF
TGTGCCAGCAGCGCCGACGGACCCTACGAGCAGTACTTC
>TRBV5-1|TRBJ2-1|many|NA
CASSLAGSGNEQFF
TGCGCCAGCAGCTTGGCGGGATCGGGAAATGAGCAGTTCTTC
>TRBV14|TRBJ1-3|many|NA
CASSPRIASGNTIYF
TGTGCCAGCAGCCCGCGGATAGCCTCTGGAAACACCATATATTTT
>TRBV30|TRBJ1-1|few|TRBD1
CAWNFAGTVTEAFF
TGTGCCTGGAACTTTGCCGGGACAGTCACTGAAGCTTTCTTT
>TRBV9|TRBJ2-1|few|NA
CASSAGGDYNEQFF
TGTGCCAGCAGCGCCGGCGGGGACTACAATGAGCAGTTCTTC
>TRBV29-1|TRBJ1-2|NA|TRBD1
CSVEVTGTGVYGYTF
TGCAGCGTTGAAGTGACCGGGACAGGGGTCTATGGCTACACCTTC
>TRBV29-1|TRBJ1-3|few|NA
CSVAISTVNSGNTIYF
TGCAGCGTTGCGATTTCGACAGTCAACTCTGGAAACACCATATATTTT
>TRBV27|TRBJ2-7|NA|NA
CASSEGGTEDYEQYF
TGTGCCAGCAGTGAAGGCGGGACAGAAGATTACGAGCAGTACTTC
>TRBV20-1|TRBJ1-4|many|TRBD1
CSARQGANEKLFF
TGCAGTGCGCGACAGGGGGCGAATGAAAAACTGTTTTTT
>TRBV28|TRBJ1-6|many|NA
CASSSLGRGSYNSPLHF
TGTGCCAGCAGTAGCCTGGGGAGGGGCTCCTATAATTCACCCCTCCACTTT
>TRBV30|TRBJ1-1|many|NA
CAWSEDKNTEAFF
TGTGCCTGGAGTGAGGACAAGAACACTGAAGCTTTCTTT
>TRBV12-3/TRBV12-4|TRBJ2-7|many|NA
CASSWGSYEQYF
TGTGCCAGCAGCTGGGGTTCCTACGAGCAGTACTTC
>TRBV6-1|TRBJ2-7|many|TRBD1
CAGSTGGVAVYEQYF
TGTGCCGGATCGACAGGGGGGGTAGCGGTATACGAGCAGTACTTC
>TRBV28|TRBJ2-2|many|TRBD2
CASGTSGRFTQNTGELFF
TGTGCCAGCGGGACTAGCGGGAGGTTTACCCAGAACACCGGGGAGCTGTTTTTT
>TRBV5-5|TRBJ2-2|few|TRBD2
CASSRVGLADTGELFF
TGTGCCAGCAGCCGCGTCGGACTAGCGGACACCGGGGAGCTGTTTTTT
>TRBV7-2|TRBJ2-7|many|TRBD1
CASSTHTPGQGLEQYF
TGTGCCAGCAGCACTCACACCCCGGGACAGGGCCTCGAGCAGTACTTC
>TRBV6-1|TRBJ2-7|many|NA
CASSLWDFYEQYF
TGTGCCAGCAGTCTATGGGACTTCTACGAGCAGTACTTC
>TRBV28|TRBJ2-7|NA|TRBD1
CASSTPSGTGKEQYF
TGTGCCAGCAGCACACCCTCGGGGACAGGGAAGGAGCAGTACTTC
>TRBV30|TRBJ2-1|NA|TRBD2
CAWSVGRTSGRSDNEQFF
TGTGCCTGGAGTGTAGGTAGGACTAGCGGGAGGTCTGACAATGAGCAGTTCTTC
>TRBV11-3|TRBJ2-3|many|NA
CASSLGEQNTQYF
TGTGCCAGCAGCTTAGGGGAGCAAAATACGCAGTATTTT
>TRBV28|TRBJ2-5|many|TRBD2
CASSRGGGQETQYF
TGTGCCAGCAGTCGGGGGGGGGGGCAAGAGACCCAGTACTTC
>TRBV18|TRBJ1-2|many|NA
CASSPGRTYGYTF
TGTGCCAGCTCACCGGGCAGAACCTATGGCTACACCTTC
>TRBV29-1|TRBJ2-1|many|TRBD2
CSVRLTGGHNEQFF
TGCAGCGTTAGGTTGACGGGAGGTCACAATGAGCAGTTCTTC
>TRBV24-1|TRBJ2-1|NA|NA
CATSSLDEQFF
TGTGCCACCAGTTCTTTGGATGAGCAGTTCTTC
>TRBV9|TRBJ1-5|NA|NA
CASSVGQFNQPQHF
TGTGCCAGCAGCGTAGGACAGTTCAATCAGCCCCAGCATTTT